This TCR beta chain was profiled in a study of OX40 agonist ivuxolimab in advanced cancers. Turning to the study itself: Partial responses were recorded for three patients, including one with hepatocellular carcinoma and two with cutaneous melanoma. Study-wide results and caveats: Individuals who were partial responders at 0.1-3.0 mg/kg had clonal expansion that ranked among the lowest.

This CDR3 is 16 amino acids long. Trimming removed 1 base at V and 3 bases at J, with 12 bases between. Germline CDR1 is LGHNA and CDR2 is YNFKEQ. A word on this clone: Its specificity is not known.

Assay used: immunoSEQ multiplex PCR; TCRdb lists only in-frame clones, some missing. The repertoire has around 67,000 clones, around 80% of them found once; the top ten carry 2% to 2.5%. The chain has TRBV4-2 and TRBJ1-4; tentatively, D is TRBD1 (5 bases). Specimen: CD4+ or CD8+ T cells sorted from blood, collected in a trial of the OX40 agonist ivuxolimab. This sequence was found in an adult with an advanced solid tumor such as melanoma, head and neck, liver or kidney cancer. CDR3 sequence: CASSQALGAANEKLFF. CDR3 nucleotide sequence: TGTGCCAGCAGCCAAGCTCTTGGGGCGGCTAATGAAAAACTGTTTTTT.